This TCR beta chain came from a study of lymphopenia after photon versus proton radiotherapy. Whole-study findings and limits: In patients who died, overall survival fell as post-nadir TCR diversity dropped more. Only patients who died were analyzed for survival; proton advantage is unproven.

Here immunoSEQ multiplex PCR was the method, and the copy in TCRdb shows in-frame clones only, minus some. Found here are 3,000 to 3,500 clones, under 80% of them singletons; the top ten hold about half. Turning to this clone: Antigen: not known.

J lost 2 bases, V lost 5 bases, and 7 bases had no gene match. CDR3 length: 15 amino acids. Germline-derived CDR1 and CDR2 are MNHEY and SMNVEV (reference sequence). The sequenced sample was peripheral blood, obtained from a patient treated with proton-based radiotherapy. The chain joins TRBV27 to TRBJ2-7, with 9 bases matching TRBD1. This TCR derives from a man older than 75 with esophageal cancer. The CDR3 bases are TGTGCCAGCAGTGCCTCGGGACAGGGAGCCTACGAGCAGTACTTC. Translated, it gives CASSASGQGAYEQYF.